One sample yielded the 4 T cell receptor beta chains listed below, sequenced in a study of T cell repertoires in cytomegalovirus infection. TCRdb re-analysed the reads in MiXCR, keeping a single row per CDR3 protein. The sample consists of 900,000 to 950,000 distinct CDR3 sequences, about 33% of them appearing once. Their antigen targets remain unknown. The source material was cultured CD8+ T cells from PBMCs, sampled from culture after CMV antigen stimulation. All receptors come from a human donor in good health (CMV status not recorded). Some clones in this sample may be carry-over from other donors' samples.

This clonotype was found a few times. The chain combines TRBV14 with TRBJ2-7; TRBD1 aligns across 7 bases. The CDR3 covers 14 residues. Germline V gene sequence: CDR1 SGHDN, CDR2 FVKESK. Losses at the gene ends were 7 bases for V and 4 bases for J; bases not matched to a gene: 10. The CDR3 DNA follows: TGTGCCAGCACTCAGACAGGGCTCTTGTACGAGCAGTACGTC. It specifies CASTQTGLLYEQYV.

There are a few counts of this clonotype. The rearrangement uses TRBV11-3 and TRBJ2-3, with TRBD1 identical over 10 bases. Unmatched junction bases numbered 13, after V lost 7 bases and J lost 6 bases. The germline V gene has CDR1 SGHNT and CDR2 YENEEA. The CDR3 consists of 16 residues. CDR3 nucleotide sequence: TGTGCCAGCACCGATACCGGGACAGGGGAAGCGGATACGCAGTATTTT. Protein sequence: CASTDTGTGEADTQYF.

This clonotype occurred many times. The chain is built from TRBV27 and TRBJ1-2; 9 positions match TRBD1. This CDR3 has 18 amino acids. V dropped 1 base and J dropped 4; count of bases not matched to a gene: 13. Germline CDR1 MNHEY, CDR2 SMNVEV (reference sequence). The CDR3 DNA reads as TGTGCCAGCAGTTTATGGACGGGACAGGGAGGCTCTTTCTATGGCTACACCTTC. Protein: CASSLWTGQGGSFYGYTF.

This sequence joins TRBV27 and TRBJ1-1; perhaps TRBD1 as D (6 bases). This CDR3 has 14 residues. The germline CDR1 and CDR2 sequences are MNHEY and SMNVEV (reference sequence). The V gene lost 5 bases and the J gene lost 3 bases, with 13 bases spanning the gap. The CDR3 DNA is TGTGCCAGCAGTACACAGGGTCTGGACACTGAAGCTTTCTTT. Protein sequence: CASSTQGLDTEAFF.